This paragraph reports one T cell receptor (beta chain). Its target is unknown. The entry originates in a study of siplizumab effects on memory and regulatory T cells. General study points: A naive or memory phenotype could not be assigned to roughly 80-96% of the proliferating CD4+ or CD8+ clones.

This CDR3 comprises 16 residues. V was cut by 1 base and J by 0 bases, with 14 bases left in between. Germline values: CDR1 SGDLS, CDR2 YYNGEE. Coculturing at 37°C lasted roughly 6 days for the mixed lymphocyte reaction cells. Assay: immunoSEQ multiplex PCR; the TCRdb copy retains only in-frame clones and omits some. The sample lists approximately 12,000 clones, approximately 37% occurring once. The source of this sequence is a human donor in good health; the cells came from an allogeneic mixed lymphocyte reaction. The rearrangement uses TRBV9 and TRBJ2-7; D is perhaps TRBD2 (6 bases). Sequencing used CFSE-low (dividing) CD8+ T cells sorted from an allogeneic mixed lymphocyte reaction. In DNA form, the CDR3 reads TGTGCCAGCAGCGTAAATGTAGCGGCCAGCTCCTACGAGCAGTACTTC. This gives the protein CASSVNVAASSYEQYF.